This entry lists 15 T cell receptor beta chains sequenced from one sample in a study of regulatory T cells in long-lasting Graves disease. Building of the TCR beta libraries involved iRepertoire HTBI primers and Arm-PCR of CDR3 regions. MiXCR was run by TCRdb on the multiplex PCR reads, yielding one entry per CDR3 protein. The table records about 620,000 distinct CDR3 sequences, 15% to 20% of them present only once. Indicated time point: newly diagnosed GD, antithyroid drugs for less than 3 months. RNA extracted from PBMCs served as the sequencing template. The same sample was also studied in work on T cells in Graves' hyperthyroidism and ophthalmopathy.

Source: peripheral blood mononuclear cells (PBMCs), taken at new diagnosis, from a patient treated with antithyroid drugs. The receptors come from a woman younger than 45 with Graves disease.

As concerns this clonotype: A far larger clone is one base from this, pointing to a likely read error. This CDR3 is CASREFGTAGVWNEQFF. CDR3 DNA sequence: TGTGCCAGCAGAGAGTTTGGGACAGCGGGGGTTTGGAATGAGCAGTTCTTC. The J gene is TRBJ2-1, the V gene TRBV12-3 or TRBV12-4; D is perhaps TRBD2 (8 bases). With 6 bases removed from V and 7 bases from J, the gap between germline ends came to 25 bases. CDR3 size: 17 residues.

This clonotype turned up a few times. The chain recombines TRBV7-9 with TRBJ1-6; D unclear. Per the germline V gene, CDR1 is SEHNR and CDR2 is FQNEAQ (reference sequence). V lost 4 bases and J 13 bases, leaving 14 bases between the germline ends. The CDR3 loop spans 13 amino acids. The CDR3 protein is CASSYDTGTPLHF. CDR3 DNA: TGTGCCAGCAGCTACGACACGGGAACGCCCCTCCACTTT. Drawing the rest from reference TRBV7-9 and TRBJ1-6, the complete variable domain is DTGVSQNPRHKITKRGQNVTFRCDPISEHNRLYWYRQTLGQGPEFLTYFQNEAQLEKSRLLSDRFSAERPKGSFSTLEIQRTEQGDSAMYLCASSYDTGTPLHFGNGTRLTVT.

This clonotype was seen ten or more times. The rearrangement joins TRBV12-3 or TRBV12-4 to TRBJ2-1; 8 nucleotides align to TRBD2. J was trimmed by 10 bases and V by 4 bases; bases with no gene match: 6. This CDR3 contains 13 residues. The CDR3 DNA reads as TGTGCCAGCAGTTGGGGGCGGGAGGACGAGCAGTTCTTC. Translated, it gives CASSWGREDEQFF.

This clonotype was detected many times. V gene TRBV7-3 combines with J gene TRBJ2-5; D is perhaps TRBD1 (6 bases). The CDR3 loop spans 15 amino acids. V was trimmed by 0 bases and J by 1 base, leaving 9 bases between them. The germline gives CDR1 SGHTA, CDR2 FQGTGA. CDR3 in DNA: TGTGCCAGCAGCTTAACGGTGGACAGCCAAGAGACCCAGTACTTC. Amino acids: CASSLTVDSQETQYF.

This clonotype occurred many times. This chain connects TRBV20-1 to TRBJ2-5; 8 positions match TRBD1. The CDR3 covers 15 residues. The germline gives CDR1 DFQATT, CDR2 SNEGSKA (reference sequence). The DNA for the CDR3 is TGCAGCCCGGCCAAAATCGGACAGGGCGCTTTGTCCCAGTACTTC. Translated: CSPAKIGQGALSQYF.

The table lists this clonotype with many counts. The chain carries TRBV2 and TRBJ2-5; TRBD2 might be the D (6 bases). V shed 6 bases and J shed 5 bases, with 19 bases lying between them. Germline lookup yields CDR1 SNHLY and CDR2 FYNNEI. The CDR3 length is 15 residues. CDR3 DNA sequence: TGTGCCAGCAGCGAACTCTCCGGGAGCCGTGAGACCCAGTACTTC. Translation: CASSELSGSRETQYF. The whole variable domain, filled in from reference TRBV2 and TRBJ2-5, reads EPEVTQTPSHQVTQMGQEVILRCVPISNHLYFYWYRQILGQKVEFLVSFYNNEISEKSEIFDDQFSVERPDGSNFTLKIRSTKLEDSAMYFCASSELSGSRETQYFGPGTRLLVL.

This chain joins TRBV10-3 and TRBJ2-5, with 9 bases identical to TRBD1. Germline CDR1 ENHRY, CDR2 SYGVKD. This CDR3 has 15 amino acids. With 2 bases clipped from V and 4 bases from J, the junction kept 5 bases outside the gene matches. CDR3 sequence: CAISEDRGSAETQYF. The CDR3 region has the DNA TGTGCCATCAGTGAGGACAGGGGGTCAGCAGAGACCCAGTACTTC.

This clonotype was observed a few times. The genes are TRBV6-5 and TRBJ2-7; D assignment may be TRBD1 or TRBD2 (5 bases each). V was clipped by 3 bases and J by 1 base, with 13 bases between them. This CDR3 comprises 15 residues. The germline CDR1 and CDR2 sequences are MNHEY and SVGAGI. In DNA form, the CDR3 reads TGTGCCAGCAGTTATCAGAGGGACCTATCCTACGAGCAGTACTTC. This gives the protein CASSYQRDLSYEQYF.

This clonotype was found a few times. In nucleotides, the CDR3 is TGCGCCAGCAGCGAACAAACAGGGAACTATGGCTACACCTTC. Amino acids: CASSEQTGNYGYTF. The chain couples TRBV5-1 to TRBJ1-2; D may be TRBD1 (6 bases). Trimming took off 4 bases at V and 2 bases at J, with 12 bases between the two ends. Germline CDR1 is SGHRS and CDR2 is YFSETQ. There are 14 residues in the CDR3.

This clonotype has only one observation. The gene calls are TRBV5-1 and TRBJ2-5, with unresolved D. Per the germline V gene, CDR1 is SGHRS and CDR2 is YFSETQ. CDR3 length equals 14 residues. Trimming removed 3 bases at V and 2 bases at J, with 11 bases between. CDR3 sequence: CASSSLTAQETQYF. CDR3 bases: TGCGCCAGCAGCTCCCTGACGGCGCAAGAGACCCAGTACTTC. Full variable domain (outside the CDR3, taken from reference TRBV5-1 and TRBJ2-5): KAGVTQTPRYLIKTRGQQVTLSCSPISGHRSVSWYQQTPGQGLQFLFEYFSETQRNKGNFPGRFSGRQFSNSRSEMNVSTLELGDSALYLCASSSLTAQETQYFGPGTRLLVL.

In its sample, this clonotype was seen many times. This chain links TRBV7-9 with TRBJ1-1; D not resolved. V was shortened by 5 bases and J by 6 bases, with 7 bases between the two germline ends. This CDR3 is built from 11 residues. CDR1 and CDR2 from the germline V gene are SEHNR and FQNEAQ (reference sequence). The CDR3 loop reads CASSRSSEAFF. The CDR3 DNA follows: TGTGCCAGCAGCCGATCGTCTGAAGCTTTCTTT.

Many counts were recorded for this clonotype. CDR3 sequence (DNA): TGTGCCATCAGACTAGCGGGAGCCAATGAGCAGTTCTTC. This codes for CAIRLAGANEQFF. The V gene is TRBV10-3, the J gene TRBJ2-1; 11 bases agree with TRBD2. There are 13 residues in the CDR3. The V gene end was trimmed by 6 bases and the J gene end by 6 bases; junction bases not matched to a gene: 1. The germline CDR1 and CDR2 sequences are ENHRY and SYGVKD.

This clonotype turned up a few times. At one end, the junction sequence differs from germline, possibly due to a read error. This chain links TRBV7-9 with TRBJ2-5; 8 bases fit TRBD2. Germline V lookup: CDR1 SEHNR, CDR2 FQNEAQ (reference sequence). The CDR3 totals 17 residues. The CDR3 sequence is CASSLSPAGGYQETKYF. For the CDR3, the DNA is TGTGCCAGCAGCTTAAGCCCGGCGGGGGGTTACCAAGAGACCAAGTACTTC. Full variable domain (remainder filled in from reference TRBV7-9 and TRBJ2-5): DTGVSQNPRHKITKRGQNVTFRCDPISEHNRLYWYRQTLGQGPEFLTYFQNEAQLEKSRLLSDRFSAERPKGSFSTLEIQRTEQGDSAMYLCASSLSPAGGYQETKYFGPGTRLLVL.

A word on this clonotype: A much larger clone lies a single base off, so this may be a read error. This sequence joins TRBV7-2 and TRBJ2-7; 13 bases align to TRBD2. The J call may be wrong; the DNA end is better matched by TRBJ2-1. Germline loops: CDR1 SGHTA, CDR2 FQGNSA. There are 16 residues in the CDR3. CDR3 sequence: CASSYGLAGAYNKQFF. CDR3 bases: TGTGCCAGCAGCTACGGACTAGCGGGAGCGTACAATAAGCAGTTCTTC.

This clonotype was seen many times. One end of the junction does not line up with germline, which may come from a read error. The chain links TRBV28 to TRBJ1-4; D gene uncertain. The CDR3 spans 12 residues. Germline lookup yields CDR1 MDHEN and CDR2 SYDVKM. The DNA of the CDR3 is TGTGCCAGCAGTGCCTCTAGGGAGCCCAAGATTTTT. Amino acids: CASSASREPKIF.